A few counts support the clone carrying this T cell receptor (beta chain). The antigen is not known. Using a J-beta primer mix together with a sample-barcoded 5' primer, a second PCR was run for about 6 to 11 cycles. A 12-random-nucleotide template-switch adaptor tagged each cDNA molecule. TCRdb fed the 5' RACE reads into MiXCR, producing one record per CDR3 protein. The data show about a million distinct CDR3 sequences, just over 50% seen once. These data are taken from a study of blood T cells in healthy people across ages. Study results and limitations: TCR beta diversity correlated strongly with naive T cell percentage. The study lacked donor CMV status, which possibly confounded expanded clonotype changes. Unsorted PBMC input precluded a conclusive naive versus antigen-experienced comparison.

Material: blood. The receptor comes from an older woman in good health.

The CDR3 loop reads CASSPLGDLVDTQYF. CDR3 bases: TGTGCCAGCAGTCCGCTAGGGGATCTAGTAGATACGCAGTATTTT. J is TRBJ2-3 and V is TRBV28; D possibly corresponds to TRBD1 (5 bases). This CDR3 region has 15 residues. V was clipped by 5 bases and J by 5 bases, with 17 bases between them. Germline V gives CDR1 MDHEN, CDR2 SYDVKM.